The clone carrying this TCR beta chain was counted ten times or more. Its matching antigen is unknown. The source of the sample is a study of T-cell reconstitution after alpha-beta-depleted transplantation in children. Broader study findings: A year had passed since transplant, and T-cell counts and diversity by then came mostly from newly produced T cells.

CDR3 size: 12 residues. Between the trimmed V and J ends, which lost 6 bases and 5 bases, there was a span of 8 bases. From germline, CDR1 is SGHDN and CDR2 FVKESK. Preparation of the TCRbeta library used unique molecular identifiers. TCRdb analysed the PCR reads with MiXCR anew, one entry per CDR3 protein. The sample has 200,000 to 250,000 distinct CDR3 sequences, roughly 7% seen once. Source: PBMCs, taken before TCRalphabeta/CD19-depleted stem cell transplant. The chain recombines TRBV14 with TRBJ2-1; the D is unclear. This TCR came from a boy between 2 and 10 years old with acute lymphoblastic leukemia, due to receive a stem cell transplant. This CDR3 reads CASSPFDNEQFF. CDR3 nucleotide sequence: TGTGCCAGCAGTCCATTCGACAATGAGCAGTTCTTC.